This T cell receptor (beta chain) appears in the sequencing data of a study of T-cell memory formation after mild COVID-19. Overall study results and limits: Clones shrinking from day 15 to 85 showed even CD4/CD8 mixes; later expanders tilted CD4+.

In its sample, this clonotype was seen many times. The antigen remains unidentified. TCRdb re-called the 5' RACE reads through MiXCR, storing one row per CDR3 protein. The sample has some 450,000 distinct CDR3 sequences, approximately 19% seen once. The V gene's germline CDR1 is DFQATT and CDR2 SNEGSKA (reference sequence). Trimming left V 6 bases short and J 4 bases short, with 17 bases between. The CDR3 consists of 14 residues. This TCR came from a man aged 18-30 years who had mild COVID-19 (a few samples of this study predate the infection). Cell type and time point are not known. This rearrangement joins TRBV20-1 to TRBJ2-3, with D tentatively TRBD1 (6 bases). The sample consisted of PBMCs or a T cell subset sorted from them (not recorded which). This chain's CDR3 is CSANTGLWADTQYF. In DNA, the CDR3 is TGCAGTGCGAACACAGGGTTGTGGGCAGATACGCAGTATTTT.